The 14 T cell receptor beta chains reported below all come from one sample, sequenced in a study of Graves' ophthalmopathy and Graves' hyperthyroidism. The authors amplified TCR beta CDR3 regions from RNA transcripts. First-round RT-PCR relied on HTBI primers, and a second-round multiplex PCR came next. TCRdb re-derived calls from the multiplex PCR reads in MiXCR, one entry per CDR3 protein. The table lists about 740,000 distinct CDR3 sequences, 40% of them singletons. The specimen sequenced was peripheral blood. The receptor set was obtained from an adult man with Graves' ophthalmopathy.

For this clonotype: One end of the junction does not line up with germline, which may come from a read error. Written as DNA, the CDR3 is TGTGCCAACAGCTCGGGACAACTTAATTCACCCCTCCACTTT. Translating it yields CANSSGQLNSPLHF. V usage is TRBV7-9 and J usage is TRBJ1-6, with D possibly matching TRBD1 (6 bases). The CDR3 is 14 residues long. Germline CDR1 SEHNR, CDR2 FQNEAQ (reference sequence). Drawing the rest from reference TRBV7-9 and TRBJ1-6, the complete variable domain is DTGVSQNPRHKITKRGQNVTFRCDPISEHNRLYWYRQTLGQGPEFLTYFQNEAQLEKSRLLSDRFSAERPKGSFSTLEIQRTEQGDSAMYLCANSSGQLNSPLHFGNGTRLTVT.

The CDR3 sequence is CAISDVSGTYEQYF. CDR3 DNA: TGTGCCATCAGTGATGTTAGCGGGACCTACGAGCAGTACTTC. The rearrangement links TRBV10-3 to TRBJ2-7; TRBD2 matches at 8 bases. The CDR3 is made up of 14 amino acids. In germline, CDR1 is ENHRY, CDR2 SYGVKD. V was pared by 3 bases and J by 2 bases, with 3 bases of the junction left unmatched.

The CDR3: CAISAQDSNQPQHF. Here the CDR3 DNA reads TGTGCCATCAGTGCCCAGGATAGCAATCAGCCCCAGCATTTT. This rearrangement joins TRBV10-3 to TRBJ1-5, with D unresolved. CDR1 and CDR2 from the germline V gene are ENHRY and SYGVKD. The CDR3 covers 14 residues. Trimming removed 4 bases at V and 0 bases at J, with 7 bases between.

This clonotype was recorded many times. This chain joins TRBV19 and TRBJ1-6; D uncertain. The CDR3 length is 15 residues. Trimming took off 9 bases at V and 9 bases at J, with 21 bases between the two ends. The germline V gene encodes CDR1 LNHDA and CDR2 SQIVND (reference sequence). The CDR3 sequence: CASSWRESLGSPLHF. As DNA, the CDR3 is TGTGCCAGCAGCTGGAGGGAATCTTTGGGTTCACCCCTCCACTTT.

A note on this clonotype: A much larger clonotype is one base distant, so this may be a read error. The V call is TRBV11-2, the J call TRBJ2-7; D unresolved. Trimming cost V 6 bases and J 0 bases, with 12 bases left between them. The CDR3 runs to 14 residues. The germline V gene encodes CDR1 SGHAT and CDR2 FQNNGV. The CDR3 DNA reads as TGTGCCAGCAGAGGAACGCGGATCTCCTACGAGCAGTACTTC. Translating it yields CASRGTRISYEQYF.

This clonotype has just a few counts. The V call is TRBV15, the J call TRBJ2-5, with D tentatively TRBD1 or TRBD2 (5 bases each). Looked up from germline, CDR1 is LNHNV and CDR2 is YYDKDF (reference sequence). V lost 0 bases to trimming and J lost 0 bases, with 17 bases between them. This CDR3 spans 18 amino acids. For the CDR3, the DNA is TGTGCCACCAGCAGAGATCGGGGCGGCAGCCCGTACCAAGAGACCCAGTACTTC. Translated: CATSRDRGGSPYQETQYF.

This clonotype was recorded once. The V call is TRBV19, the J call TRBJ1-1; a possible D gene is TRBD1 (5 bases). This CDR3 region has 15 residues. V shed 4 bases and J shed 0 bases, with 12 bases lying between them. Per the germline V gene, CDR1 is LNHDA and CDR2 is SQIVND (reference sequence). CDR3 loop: CASSRYRFMNTEAFF. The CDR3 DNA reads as TGTGCCAGTAGTAGGTACAGGTTCATGAACACTGAAGCTTTCTTT. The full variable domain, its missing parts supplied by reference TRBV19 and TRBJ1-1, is DGGITQSPKYLFRKEGQNVTLSCEQNLNHDAMYWYRQDPGQGLRLIYYSQIVNDFQKGDIAEGYSVSREKKESFPLTVTSAQKNPTAFYLCASSRYRFMNTEAFFGQGTRLTVV.

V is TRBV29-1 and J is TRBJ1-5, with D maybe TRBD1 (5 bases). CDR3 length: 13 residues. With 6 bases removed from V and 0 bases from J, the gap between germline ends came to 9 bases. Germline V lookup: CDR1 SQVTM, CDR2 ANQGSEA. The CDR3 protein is CSVDRYSNQPQHF. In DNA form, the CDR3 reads TGCAGCGTCGACAGATATAGCAATCAGCCCCAGCATTTT.

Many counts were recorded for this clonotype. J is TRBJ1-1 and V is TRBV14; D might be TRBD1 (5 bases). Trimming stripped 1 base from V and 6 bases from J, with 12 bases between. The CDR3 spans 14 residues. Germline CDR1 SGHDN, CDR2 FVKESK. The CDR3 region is CASSQVVGVPEAFF. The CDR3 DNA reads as TGTGCCAGCAGCCAAGTAGTGGGGGTCCCTGAAGCTTTCTTT.

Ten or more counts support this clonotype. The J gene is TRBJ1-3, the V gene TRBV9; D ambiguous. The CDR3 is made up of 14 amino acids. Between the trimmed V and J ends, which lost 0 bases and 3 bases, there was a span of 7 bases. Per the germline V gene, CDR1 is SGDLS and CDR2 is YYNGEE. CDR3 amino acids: CASSVGGNGNTIYF. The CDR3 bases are TGTGCCAGCAGCGTAGGAGGAAATGGAAACACCATATATTTT.

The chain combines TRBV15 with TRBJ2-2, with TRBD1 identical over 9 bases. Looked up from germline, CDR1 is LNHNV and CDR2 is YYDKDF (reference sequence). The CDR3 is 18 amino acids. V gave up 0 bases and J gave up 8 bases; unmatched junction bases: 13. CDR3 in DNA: TGTGCCACCAGCAGAGATGATACAGGGGGCGCATACATAGGGGAGCTGTTTTTT. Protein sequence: CATSRDDTGGAYIGELFF.

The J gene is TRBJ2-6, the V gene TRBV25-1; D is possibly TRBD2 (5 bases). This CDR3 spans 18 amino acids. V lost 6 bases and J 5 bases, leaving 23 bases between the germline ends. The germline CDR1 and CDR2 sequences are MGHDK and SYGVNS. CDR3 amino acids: CASSVHAGFLARANVLTF. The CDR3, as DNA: TGTGCCAGCAGCGTTCACGCCGGGTTTCTAGCTAGGGCCAACGTCCTGACTTTC. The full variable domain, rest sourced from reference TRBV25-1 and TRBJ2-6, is EADIYQTPRYLVIGTGKKITLECSQTMGHDKMYWYQQDPGMELHLIHYSYGVNSTEKGDLSSESTVSRIRTEHFPLTLESARPSHTSQYLCASSVHAGFLARANVLTFGAGSRLTVL.

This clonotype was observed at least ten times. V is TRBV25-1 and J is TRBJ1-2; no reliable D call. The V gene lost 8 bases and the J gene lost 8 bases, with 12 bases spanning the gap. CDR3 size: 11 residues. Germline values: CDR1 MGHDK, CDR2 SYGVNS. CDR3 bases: TGTGCCAGCGGGTCGGGTGGGGGCTACACCTTC. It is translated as CASGSGGGYTF.

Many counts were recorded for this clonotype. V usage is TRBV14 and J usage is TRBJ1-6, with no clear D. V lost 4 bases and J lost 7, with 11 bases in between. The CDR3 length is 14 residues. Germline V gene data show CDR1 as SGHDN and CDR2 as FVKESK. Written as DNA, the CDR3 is TGTGCCAGCAGCCCTGAATTCCCGAATTCACCCCTCCACTTT. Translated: CASSPEFPNSPLHF.